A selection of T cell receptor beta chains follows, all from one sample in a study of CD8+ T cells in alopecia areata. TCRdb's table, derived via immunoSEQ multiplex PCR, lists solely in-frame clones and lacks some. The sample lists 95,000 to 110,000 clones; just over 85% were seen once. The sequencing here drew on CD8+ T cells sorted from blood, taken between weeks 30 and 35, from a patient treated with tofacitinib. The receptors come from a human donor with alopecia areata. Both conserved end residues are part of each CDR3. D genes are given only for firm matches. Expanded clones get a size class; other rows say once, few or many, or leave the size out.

CDR3 protein: CASSPKDGFYEQYF
CDR3 DNA: TGTGCCAGTAGTCCAAAGGACGGGTTCTACGAGCAGTACTTC
D gene: NA
J gene: TRBJ2-7
V gene: TRBV19
clone size: NA

CDR3 protein: CASSYREGFSYEQYF
CDR3 DNA: TGTGCCAGCAGCTATCGCGAGGGGTTCTCCTACGAGCAGTACTTC
D gene: NA
J gene: TRBJ2-7
V gene: TRBV7-2
clone size: few

CDR3 protein: CASRLGSHGYTF
CDR3 DNA: TGTGCCAGCAGATTAGGGTCCCATGGCTACACCTTC
D gene: NA
J gene: TRBJ1-2
V gene: TRBV27
clone size: NA

CDR3 protein: CANPHHTVRQTTNEKLFF
CDR3 DNA: TGTGCCAACCCCCATCACACAGTCAGACAGACAACTAATGAAAAACTGTTTTTT
D gene: NA
J gene: TRBJ1-4
V gene: TRBV10-3
clone size: once

CDR3 protein: CGSSQGVTEAFF
CDR3 DNA: TGTGGCAGTAGTCAGGGGGTCACTGAAGCTTTCTTT
D gene: TRBD1
J gene: TRBJ1-1
V gene: TRBV19
clone size: NA

CDR3 protein: CASSGTSGYNEQFF
CDR3 DNA: TGTGCCAGCAGTGGGACTAGCGGGTACAATGAGCAGTTCTTC
D gene: TRBD2
J gene: TRBJ2-1
V gene: TRBV2
clone size: NA

CDR3 protein: CASSYESGGGADTQYF
CDR3 DNA: TGTGCCAGCAGTTACGAATCGGGAGGCGGGGCAGATACGCAGTATTTT
D gene: TRBD2
J gene: TRBJ2-3
V gene: TRBV6-6
clone size: NA

CDR3 protein: CASSSYPGLLRGETQYF
CDR3 DNA: TGTGCCAGCAGCTCCTATCCGGGACTTCTACGAGGAGAGACCCAGTACTTC
D gene: NA
J gene: TRBJ2-5
V gene: TRBV7-9
clone size: NA

CDR3 protein: CASSLTEFYGYTF
CDR3 DNA: TGTGCCAGCAGCTTGACAGAGTTCTATGGCTACACCTTC
D gene: NA
J gene: TRBJ1-2
V gene: TRBV5-6
clone size: NA

CDR3 protein: CASSLAYEQYF
CDR3 DNA: TGTGCCAGCAGCTTGGCCTACGAGCAGTACTTC
D gene: NA
J gene: TRBJ2-7
V gene: TRBV5-6
clone size: NA

CDR3 protein: CASSVPRDRRSADTQYF
CDR3 DNA: TGTGCCAGCAGCGTACCTCGGGACAGAAGATCGGCAGATACGCAGTATTTT
D gene: TRBD1
J gene: TRBJ2-3
V gene: TRBV9
clone size: NA

CDR3 protein: CASSSTEGHLTGELFF
CDR3 DNA: TGTGCCAGCAGCTCCACCGAGGGACACCTCACCGGGGAGCTGTTTTTT
D gene: NA
J gene: TRBJ2-2
V gene: TRBV7-2
clone size: NA

CDR3 protein: CSVAGTSGSSYNEQFF
CDR3 DNA: TGCAGCGTGGCCGGGACTAGCGGGAGCTCCTACAATGAGCAGTTCTTC
D gene: TRBD2
J gene: TRBJ2-1
V gene: TRBV29-1
clone size: few

CDR3 protein: CASGQGIEQYF
CDR3 DNA: TGTGCCAGCGGGCAGGGTATCGAGCAGTACTTC
D gene: NA
J gene: TRBJ2-7
V gene: TRBV6-5
clone size: NA

CDR3 protein: CASSASGRGLDEQFF
CDR3 DNA: TGTGCCAGCAGCGCTAGCGGGAGGGGATTGGATGAGCAGTTCTTC
D gene: TRBD2
J gene: TRBJ2-1
V gene: TRBV9
clone size: NA

CDR3 protein: CASSEAASSGAMNEQFF
CDR3 DNA: TGTGCCAGCAGTGAAGCGGCCTCTAGCGGGGCAATGAATGAGCAGTTCTTC
D gene: TRBD2
J gene: TRBJ2-1
V gene: TRBV6-1
clone size: NA

CDR3 protein: CASSYPGQVGTGELFF
CDR3 DNA: TGTGCCAGCAGCTACCCAGGACAGGTGGGCACCGGGGAGCTGTTTTTT
D gene: TRBD1
J gene: TRBJ2-2
V gene: TRBV5-6
clone size: NA

CDR3 protein: CASSYFTGELFF
CDR3 DNA: TGTGCCAGCAGTTACTTCACCGGGGAGCTGTTTTTT
D gene: NA
J gene: TRBJ2-2
V gene: TRBV6-5
clone size: NA

CDR3 protein: CSVAETPEFYGYTF
CDR3 DNA: TGCAGCGTTGCGGAGACGCCAGAGTTCTATGGCTACACCTTC
D gene: NA
J gene: TRBJ1-2
V gene: TRBV29-1
clone size: NA

CDR3 protein: CASSGVAIQGYTF
CDR3 DNA: TGTGCCAGCAGCGGAGTCGCCATTCAAGGCTACACCTTC
D gene: NA
J gene: TRBJ1-2
V gene: TRBV7-9
clone size: NA

CDR3 protein: CASSSSGRYTGELFF
CDR3 DNA: TGTGCCAGCAGCTCTAGCGGGAGGTACACCGGGGAGCTGTTTTTT
D gene: TRBD2
J gene: TRBJ2-2
V gene: TRBV6-6
clone size: NA